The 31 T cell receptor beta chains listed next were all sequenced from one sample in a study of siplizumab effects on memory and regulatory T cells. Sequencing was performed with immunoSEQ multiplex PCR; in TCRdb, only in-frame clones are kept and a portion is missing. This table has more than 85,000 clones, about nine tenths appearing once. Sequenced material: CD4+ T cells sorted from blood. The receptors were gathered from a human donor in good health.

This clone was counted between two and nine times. Here the CDR3 DNA reads TGTGCCCACAGGGGCAACTATGGCTACACCTTC. It specifies CAHRGNYGYTF. The V gene is TRBV30, the J gene TRBJ1-2; 7 bases align to TRBD1. Per the germline V gene, CDR1 is GTSNPN and CDR2 is SVGIG (reference sequence). This CDR3 has 11 residues. The J segment lost 2 bases and the V segment lost 8 bases, leaving 2 bases of the junction unmatched.

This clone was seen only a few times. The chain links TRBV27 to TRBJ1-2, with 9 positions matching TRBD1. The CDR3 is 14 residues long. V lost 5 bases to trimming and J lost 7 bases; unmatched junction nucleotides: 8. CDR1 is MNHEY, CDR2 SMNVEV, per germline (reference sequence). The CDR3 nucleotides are TGTGCCAGCAGTGGTTGGGACAGGGTCGGTGGCTACACCTTC. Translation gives CASSGWDRVGGYTF.

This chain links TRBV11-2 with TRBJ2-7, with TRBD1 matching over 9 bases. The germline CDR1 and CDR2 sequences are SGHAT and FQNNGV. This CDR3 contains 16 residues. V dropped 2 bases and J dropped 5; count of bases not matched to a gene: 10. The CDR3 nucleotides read TGTGCCAGCAGCTTACTTGGGACAGGGTTAGTTGACGAGCAGTACTTC. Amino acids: CASSLLGTGLVDEQYF.

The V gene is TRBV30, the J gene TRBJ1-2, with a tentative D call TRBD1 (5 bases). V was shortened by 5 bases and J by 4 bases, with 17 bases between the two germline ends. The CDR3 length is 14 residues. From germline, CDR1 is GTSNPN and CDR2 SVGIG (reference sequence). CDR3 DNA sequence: TGTGCCTGGGACAAGGGGCCCCATTCCTATGGCTACACCTTC. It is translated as CAWDKGPHSYGYTF.

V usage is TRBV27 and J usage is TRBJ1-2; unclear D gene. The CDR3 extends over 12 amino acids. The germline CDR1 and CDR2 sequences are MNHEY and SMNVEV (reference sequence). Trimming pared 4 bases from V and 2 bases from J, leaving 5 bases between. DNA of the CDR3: TGTGCCAGCAGTTCGCCAAACTATGGCTACACCTTC. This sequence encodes CASSSPNYGYTF.

CDR3 nucleotides: TGTGCCAGCACCACGGACAACCTAGCCAAAAACATTCAGTACTTC. It is translated as CASTTDNLAKNIQYF. The chain carries TRBV6-1 and TRBJ2-4, with D tentatively TRBD1 (5 bases). Looked up from germline, CDR1 is MNHNS and CDR2 is SASEGT. This CDR3 is built from 15 residues. The V end was cut by 7 bases, the J end by 0 bases, with 13 bases between.

CDR3 coding DNA: TGTGCCACCAGCAGAGAGCAGTTCACTGAAGCTTTCTTT. It encodes CATSREQFTEAFF. The V and J genes are TRBV15 and TRBJ1-1; D gene ambiguous. The CDR3 covers 13 residues. Germline CDR1 is LNHNV and CDR2 is YYDKDF (reference sequence). The ends were cut back, 0 bases at V and 4 bases at J, with 6 bases in the middle. The full variable domain, completed using reference TRBV15 and TRBJ1-1, is DAMVIQNPRYQVTQFGKPVTLSCSQTLNHNVMYWYQQKSSQAPKLLFHYYDKDFNNEADTPDNFQSRRPNTSFCFLDIRSPGLGDTAMYLCATSREQFTEAFFGQGTRLTVV.

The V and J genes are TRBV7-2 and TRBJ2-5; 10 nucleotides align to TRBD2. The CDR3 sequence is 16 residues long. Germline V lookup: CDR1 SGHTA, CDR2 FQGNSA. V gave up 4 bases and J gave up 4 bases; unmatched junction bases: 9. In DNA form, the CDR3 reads TGTGCCAGCAGCTCCGATCTAGCGGGAGTTGGAGAGACCCAGTACTTC. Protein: CASSSDLAGVGETQYF.

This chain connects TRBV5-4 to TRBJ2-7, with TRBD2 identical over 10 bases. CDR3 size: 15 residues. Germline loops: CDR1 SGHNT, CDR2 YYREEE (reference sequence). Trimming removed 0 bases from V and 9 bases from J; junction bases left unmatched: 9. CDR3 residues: CASSLVVLAGEGQYF. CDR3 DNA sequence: TGTGCCAGCAGCTTGGTAGTCCTAGCGGGAGAGGGGCAGTACTTC.

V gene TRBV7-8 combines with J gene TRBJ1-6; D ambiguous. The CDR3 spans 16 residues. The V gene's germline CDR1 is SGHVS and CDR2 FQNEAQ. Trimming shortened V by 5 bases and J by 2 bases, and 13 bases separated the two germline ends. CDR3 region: CASSRPRVPYNSPLHF. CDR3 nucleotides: TGTGCCAGCAGCCGACCGAGGGTCCCCTATAATTCACCCCTCCACTTT.

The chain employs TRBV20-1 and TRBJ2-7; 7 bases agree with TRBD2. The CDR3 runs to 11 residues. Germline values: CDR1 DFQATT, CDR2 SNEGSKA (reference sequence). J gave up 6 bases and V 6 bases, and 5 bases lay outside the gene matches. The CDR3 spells CSATLALEQYF. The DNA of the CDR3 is TGCAGTGCCACACTAGCGCTCGAGCAGTACTTC.

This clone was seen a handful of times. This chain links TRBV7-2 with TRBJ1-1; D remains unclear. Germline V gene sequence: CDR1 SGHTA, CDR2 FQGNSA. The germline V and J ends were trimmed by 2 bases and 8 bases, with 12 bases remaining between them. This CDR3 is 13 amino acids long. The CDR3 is CASSLLRTEEAFF. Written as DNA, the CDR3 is TGTGCCAGCAGCTTATTGAGGACTGAAGAAGCTTTCTTT.

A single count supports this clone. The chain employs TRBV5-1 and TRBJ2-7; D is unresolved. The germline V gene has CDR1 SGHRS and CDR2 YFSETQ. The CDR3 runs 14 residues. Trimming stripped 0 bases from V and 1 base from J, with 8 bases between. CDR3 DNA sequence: TGCGCCAGCAGCTTGGAGGCACAGTCCTACGAGCAGTACTTC. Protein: CASSLEAQSYEQYF.

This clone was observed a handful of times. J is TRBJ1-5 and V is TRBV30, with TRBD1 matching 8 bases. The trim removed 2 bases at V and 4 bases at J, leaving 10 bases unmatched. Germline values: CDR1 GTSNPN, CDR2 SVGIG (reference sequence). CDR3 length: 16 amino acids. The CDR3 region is CAWSPQGARGNQPQHF. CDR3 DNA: TGTGCCTGGAGTCCCCAGGGGGCGCGGGGGAATCAGCCCCAGCATTTT. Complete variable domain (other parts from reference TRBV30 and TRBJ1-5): SQTIHQWPATLVQPVGSPLSLECTVEGTSNPNLYWYRQAAGRGLQLLFYSVGIGQISSEVPQNLSASRPQDRQFILSSKKLLLSDSGFYLCAWSPQGARGNQPQHFGDGTRLSIL.

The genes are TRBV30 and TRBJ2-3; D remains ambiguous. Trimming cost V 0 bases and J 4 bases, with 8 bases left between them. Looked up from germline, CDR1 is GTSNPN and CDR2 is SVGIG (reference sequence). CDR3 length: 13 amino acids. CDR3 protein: CAWSVHSADTQYF. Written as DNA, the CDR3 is TGTGCCTGGAGTGTACACAGCGCAGATACGCAGTATTTT.

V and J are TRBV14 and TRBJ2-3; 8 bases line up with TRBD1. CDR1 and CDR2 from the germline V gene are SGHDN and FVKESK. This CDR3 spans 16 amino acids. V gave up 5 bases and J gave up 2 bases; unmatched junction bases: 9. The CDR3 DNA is TGTGCCAGCAGCTATAACAGGGGGACGAACACAGATACGCAGTATTTT. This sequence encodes CASSYNRGTNTDTQYF.

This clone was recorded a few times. In DNA form, the CDR3 reads TGTGCCAGCAGCCCGGGACTTCTCTACGAGCAGTACTTC. Translated, it gives CASSPGLLYEQYF. The chain recombines TRBV5-6 with TRBJ2-7, with a possible D match to TRBD2 (6 bases). The CDR3 consists of 13 residues. V lost 4 bases to trimming and J lost 3 bases, with 11 bases between them. From germline, CDR1 is SGHDT and CDR2 YYEEEE.

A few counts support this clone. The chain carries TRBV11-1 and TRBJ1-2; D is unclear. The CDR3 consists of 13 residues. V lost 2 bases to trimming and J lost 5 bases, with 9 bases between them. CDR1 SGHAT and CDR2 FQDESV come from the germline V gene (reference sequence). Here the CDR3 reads CASSLRAAYGYTF. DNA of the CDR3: TGTGCCAGCAGCTTAAGGGCAGCTTATGGCTACACCTTC.

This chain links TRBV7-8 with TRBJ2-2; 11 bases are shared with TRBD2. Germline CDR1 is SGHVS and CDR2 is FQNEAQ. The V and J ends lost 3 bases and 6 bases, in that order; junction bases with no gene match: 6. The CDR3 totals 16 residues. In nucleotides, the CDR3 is TGTGCCAGCAGCTTCCAGACTAGCGGGATTTCCGGGGAGCTGTTTTTT. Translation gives CASSFQTSGISGELFF. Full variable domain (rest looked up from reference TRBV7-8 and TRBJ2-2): GAGVSQSPRYKVAKRGQDVALRCDPISGHVSLFWYQQALGQGPEFLTYFQNEAQLDKSGLPSDRFFAERPEGSVSTLKIQRTQQEDSAVYLCASSFQTSGISGELFFGEGSRLTVL.

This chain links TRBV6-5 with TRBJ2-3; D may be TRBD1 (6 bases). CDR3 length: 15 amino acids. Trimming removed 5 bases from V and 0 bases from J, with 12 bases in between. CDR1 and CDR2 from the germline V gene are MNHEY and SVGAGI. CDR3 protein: CASSRGHPSTDTQYF. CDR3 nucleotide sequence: TGTGCCAGCAGTCGGGGACATCCTAGCACAGATACGCAGTATTTT.

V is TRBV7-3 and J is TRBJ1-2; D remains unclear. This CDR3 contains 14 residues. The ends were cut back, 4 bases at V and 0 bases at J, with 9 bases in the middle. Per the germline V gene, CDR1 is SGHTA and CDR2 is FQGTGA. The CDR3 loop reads CASSSPRTNYGYTF. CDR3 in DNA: TGTGCCAGCAGCTCACCTCGAACTAACTATGGCTACACCTTC.

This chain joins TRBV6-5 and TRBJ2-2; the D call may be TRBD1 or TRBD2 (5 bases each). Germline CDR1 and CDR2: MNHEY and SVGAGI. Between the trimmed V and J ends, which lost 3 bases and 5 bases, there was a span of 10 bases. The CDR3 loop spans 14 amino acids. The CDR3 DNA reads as TGTGCCAGCAGTTATGGGACGGGAACCGGGGAGCTGTTTTTT. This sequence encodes CASSYGTGTGELFF.

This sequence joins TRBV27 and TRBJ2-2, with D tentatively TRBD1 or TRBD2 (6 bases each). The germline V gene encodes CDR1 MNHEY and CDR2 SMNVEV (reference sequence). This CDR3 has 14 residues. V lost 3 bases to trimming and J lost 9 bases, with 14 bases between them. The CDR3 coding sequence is TGTGCCAGCAGTTTTGGGGGGCCTCAAAGGGAGCTGTTTTTT. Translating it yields CASSFGGPQRELFF.

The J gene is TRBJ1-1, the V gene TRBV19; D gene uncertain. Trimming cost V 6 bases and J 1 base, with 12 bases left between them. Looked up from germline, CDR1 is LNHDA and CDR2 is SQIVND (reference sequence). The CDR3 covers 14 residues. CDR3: CASRADSTNTEAFF. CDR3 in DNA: TGTGCCAGTAGGGCAGACTCAACGAACACTGAAGCTTTCTTT. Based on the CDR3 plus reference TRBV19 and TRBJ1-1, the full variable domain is DGGITQSPKYLFRKEGQNVTLSCEQNLNHDAMYWYRQDPGQGLRLIYYSQIVNDFQKGDIAEGYSVSREKKESFPLTVTSAQKNPTAFYLCASRADSTNTEAFFGQGTRLTVV.

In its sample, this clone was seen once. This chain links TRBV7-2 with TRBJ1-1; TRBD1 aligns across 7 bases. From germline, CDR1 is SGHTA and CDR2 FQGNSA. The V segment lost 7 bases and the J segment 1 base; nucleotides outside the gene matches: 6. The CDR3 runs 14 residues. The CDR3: CASNQGQWNTEAFF. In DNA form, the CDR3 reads TGTGCCAGCAACCAGGGACAGTGGAACACTGAAGCTTTCTTT.

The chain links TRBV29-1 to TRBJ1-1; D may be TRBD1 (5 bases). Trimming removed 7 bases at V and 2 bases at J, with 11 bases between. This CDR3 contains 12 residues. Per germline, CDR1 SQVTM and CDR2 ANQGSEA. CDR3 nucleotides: TGCAGCGGAGTAAGGGGCAACACTGAAGCTTTCTTT. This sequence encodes CSGVRGNTEAFF.

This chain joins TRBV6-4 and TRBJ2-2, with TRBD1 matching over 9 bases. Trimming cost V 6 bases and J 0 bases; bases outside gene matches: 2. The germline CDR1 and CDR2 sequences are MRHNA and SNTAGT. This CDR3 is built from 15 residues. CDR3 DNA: TGTGCCAGCAGGCGGGACAGGGCGAACACCGGGGAGCTGTTTTTT. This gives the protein CASRRDRANTGELFF.

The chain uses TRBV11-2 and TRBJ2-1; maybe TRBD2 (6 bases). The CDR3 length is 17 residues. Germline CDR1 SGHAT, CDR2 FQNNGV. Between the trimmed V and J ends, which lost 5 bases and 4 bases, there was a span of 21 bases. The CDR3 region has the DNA TGTGCCAGCAGCCAATGGGACTCCCGCTCCCAATACAATGAGCAGTTCTTC. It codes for CASSQWDSRSQYNEQFF.

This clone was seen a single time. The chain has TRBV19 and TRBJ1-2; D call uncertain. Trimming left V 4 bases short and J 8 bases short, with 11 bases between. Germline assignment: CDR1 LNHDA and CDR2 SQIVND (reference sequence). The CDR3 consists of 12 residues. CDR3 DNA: TGTGCCAGTAGTAGCGTCGGGTACGGCTACACCTTC. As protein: CASSSVGYGYTF.

This CDR3 reads CASSLGLRGWNNEQFF. Here the CDR3 DNA reads TGTGCCAGCAGCTTGGGTCTCAGGGGTTGGAACAATGAGCAGTTCTTC. V gene TRBV5-6 combines with J gene TRBJ2-1; perhaps TRBD1 as D (6 bases). CDR3 length: 16 residues. V lost 0 bases and J 5 bases, leaving 15 bases between the germline ends. CDR1 and CDR2 (germline): SGHDT, YYEEEE.

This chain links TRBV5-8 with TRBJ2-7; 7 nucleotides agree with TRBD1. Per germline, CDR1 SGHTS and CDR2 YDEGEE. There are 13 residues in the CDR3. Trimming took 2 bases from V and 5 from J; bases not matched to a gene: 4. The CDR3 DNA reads TGTGCCAGCAGCTTTGGGACAGAGGACGAGCAGTACTTC. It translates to CASSFGTEDEQYF.